This passage covers 26 T cell receptor beta chains from one sample sequenced in a study of cytomegalovirus exposure and HLA in healthy donors. PCR was performed using 60 Vbeta and 13 Jbeta primers. Sequencing used immunoSEQ multiplex PCR; TCRdb keeps in-frame clones, though not all of them. Of roughly 120,000 clones in the sample, 79% were seen once. The sample was PBMCs. The receptors stem from a man younger than 35 in good health and CMV-seronegative.

CDR3: CASSPTGDYGYTF. The DNA for the CDR3 is TGTGCCAGCAGCCCTACAGGGGACTATGGCTACACCTTC. J is TRBJ1-2 and V is TRBV6-6; TRBD1 matches at 7 bases. Germline V gives CDR1 MNHNY, CDR2 SVGAGI (reference sequence). CDR3 length equals 13 residues. Losses at the gene ends were 6 bases for V and 3 bases for J; bases not matched to a gene: 4.

This clone occurred a few times. This rearrangement joins TRBV6-1 to TRBJ2-7; D unresolved. The CDR3 runs 15 residues. V was trimmed by 0 bases and J by 0 bases, leaving 9 bases between them. Germline V gives CDR1 MNHNS, CDR2 SASEGT. CDR3 residues: CASSEAQTYSYEQYV. The DNA for the CDR3 is TGTGCCAGCAGTGAAGCCCAGACATACTCCTACGAGCAGTACGTC.

This clone was detected once. The chain links TRBV11-3 to TRBJ1-5, with a possible D match to TRBD1 (5 bases). Deletions cut 1 base from V and 5 bases from J, with 18 bases between. Germline CDR1 SGHNT, CDR2 YENEEA. The CDR3 extends over 17 amino acids. CDR3 amino acids: CASSLGNGEGSHQPQHF. CDR3 nucleotides: TGTGCCAGCAGCTTAGGGAACGGGGAGGGGAGTCATCAGCCCCAGCATTTT.

The chain joins TRBV4-3 to TRBJ1-1; TRBD1 is a possible D gene (5 bases). Germline V gives CDR1 LGHNA, CDR2 YSLEER. The CDR3 has 15 amino acids. Trimming cost V 1 base and J 5 bases, with 14 bases left between them. CDR3 region: CASSQGQGMGTEAFF. The CDR3 coding sequence is TGCGCCAGCAGCCAAGGCCAGGGAATGGGTACTGAAGCTTTCTTT.

The CDR3 sequence is CASSPSFGGVGNEQFF. The CDR3 DNA follows: TGTGCCAGCAGCCCATCCTTCGGGGGAGTGGGCAATGAGCAGTTCTTC. The chain uses TRBV7-2 and TRBJ2-1, with D tentatively TRBD2 (6 bases). V lost 5 bases and J 6 bases, leaving 20 bases between the germline ends. The germline gives CDR1 SGHTA, CDR2 FQGNSA. The CDR3 consists of 16 residues. Full variable domain (rest looked up from reference TRBV7-2 and TRBJ2-1): GAGVSQSPSNKVTEKGKDVELRCDPISGHTALYWYRQSLGQGLEFLIYFQGNSAPDKSGLPSDRFSAERTGGSVSTLTIQRTQQEDSAVYLCASSPSFGGVGNEQFFGPGTRLTVL.

The chain carries TRBV6-1 and TRBJ1-5; D gene uncertain. Trimming took off 2 bases at V and 2 bases at J, with 10 bases between the two ends. Germline CDR1 reads MNHNS; CDR2 reads SASEGT. The CDR3 consists of 15 residues. CDR3 nucleotides: TGTGCCAGCAGTGAAAACAGTATGGGCAATCAGCCCCAGCATTTT. It encodes CASSENSMGNQPQHF.

The chain links TRBV4-3 to TRBJ2-1, with 10 bases matching TRBD1. J was trimmed by 3 bases and V by 3 bases; bases with no gene match: 8. Germline V lookup: CDR1 LGHNA, CDR2 YSLEER. The CDR3 is 17 residues long. DNA for the CDR3: TGCGCCAGCAGCCAGGGGACAGGGGTGGGGGGCTACAATGAGCAGTTCTTC. Translating it yields CASSQGTGVGGYNEQFF.

The chain is built from TRBV14 and TRBJ1-2; D is possibly TRBD1 (5 bases). Germline CDR1 SGHDN, CDR2 FVKESK. The V gene lost 0 bases and the J gene lost 4 bases, with 9 bases spanning the gap. This CDR3 is built from 14 residues. In DNA form, the CDR3 reads TGTGCCAGCAGCCAAGAGCTGGGGGGCTATGGCTACACCTTC. It encodes CASSQELGGYGYTF.

The genes are TRBV5-4 and TRBJ2-5, with a weak D call TRBD2 (5 bases). With 4 bases removed from V and 5 bases from J, the gap between germline ends came to 15 bases. Germline-derived CDR1 and CDR2 are SGHNT and YYREEE (reference sequence). The CDR3 spans 14 residues. This CDR3 reads CASSPRRVSETQYF. Here the CDR3 DNA reads TGTGCCAGCAGCCCGCGGCGGGTGTCGGAGACCCAGTACTTC. Full variable domain (remainder filled in from reference TRBV5-4 and TRBJ2-5): ETGVTQSPTHLIKTRGQQVTLRCSSQSGHNTVSWYQQALGQGPQFIFQYYREEENGRGNFPPRFSGLQFPNYSSELNVNALELDDSALYLCASSPRRVSETQYFGPGTRLLVL.

The CDR3 is CASSRDGQGERGGYTF. The CDR3 DNA follows: TGCGCCAGCAGCCGGGATGGACAGGGGGAAAGAGGTGGCTACACCTTC. The chain couples TRBV4-1 to TRBJ1-2; 10 bases fit TRBD1. CDR3 length: 16 amino acids. V gave up 4 bases and J gave up 7 bases; unmatched junction bases: 12. CDR1 is MGHRA and CDR2 is YSYEKL in the germline V gene.

The V gene is TRBV9, the J gene TRBJ2-3; 8 nucleotides match TRBD2. Germline assignment: CDR1 SGDLS and CDR2 YYNGEE. The V and J ends lost 0 bases and 2 bases, in that order; junction bases with no gene match: 5. The CDR3 runs 16 residues. In nucleotides, the CDR3 is TGTGCCAGCAGCGTAGTGGGCGGGAGGACCACAGATACGCAGTATTTT. Its translation is CASSVVGGRTTDTQYF.

V is TRBV27 and J is TRBJ1-2, with TRBD1 matching over 11 bases. V was pared by 7 bases and J by 4 bases, with 8 bases of the junction left unmatched. The length of the CDR3 is 15 residues. The germline V gene has CDR1 MNHEY and CDR2 SMNVEV (reference sequence). CDR3 in DNA: TGTGCCAGCACCGAGGCCGGGACAGGGGGCTATGGCTACACCTTC. This gives the protein CASTEAGTGGYGYTF.

V gene TRBV18 combines with J gene TRBJ2-1; D is possibly TRBD2 (6 bases). The CDR3 contains 16 residues. V was trimmed by 6 bases and J by 1 base, leaving 16 bases between them. Germline CDR1 and CDR2: KGHSH and LQKENI. The CDR3 bases are TGTGCCAGCTCGGGGAGGCGGGAAAGTTCCTACAATGAGCAGTTCTTC. Translated, it gives CASSGRRESSYNEQFF.

The J gene is TRBJ2-4, the V gene TRBV7-8; D remains unclear. Germline values: CDR1 SGHVS, CDR2 FQNEAQ. The CDR3 totals 11 residues. The V gene lost 4 bases and the J gene lost 15 bases, with 13 bases spanning the gap. The DNA for the CDR3 is TGTGCCAGCAGCTGCTCGAGCATGTGGTACTTC. Translated: CASSCSSMWYF.

V is TRBV5-1 and J is TRBJ2-1; possibly TRBD2 for D (6 bases). Germline CDR1 is SGHRS and CDR2 is YFSETQ. V was cut by 0 bases and J by 3 bases, with 13 bases left in between. The CDR3 runs 16 residues. CDR3 amino acids: CASSLAESGFYNEQFF. In DNA form, the CDR3 reads TGCGCCAGCAGCTTGGCCGAAAGCGGGTTCTACAATGAGCAGTTCTTC.

Only one count was recorded for this clone. The rearrangement links TRBV18 to TRBJ2-5; 11 bases line up with TRBD2. CDR1 is KGHSH and CDR2 is LQKENI in the germline V gene. Unmatched junction bases numbered 8, after V lost 3 bases and J lost 5 bases. The CDR3 extends over 16 amino acids. This CDR3 reads CASSPTTSGIGETQYF. DNA of the CDR3: TGTGCCAGCTCACCCACGACTAGCGGGATTGGGGAGACCCAGTACTTC.

V usage is TRBV18 and J usage is TRBJ1-1, with 8 bases aligning to TRBD1. Germline V lookup: CDR1 KGHSH, CDR2 LQKENI. Trimming at V came to 0 bases and at J to 2 bases, leaving 5 bases not matched to a gene. The CDR3 has 16 residues. The CDR3 region is CASSPPGQELNTEAFF. The CDR3 bases are TGTGCCAGCTCACCACCGGGACAGGAACTAAACACTGAAGCTTTCTTT. The full variable domain, with the rest looked up from reference TRBV18 and TRBJ1-1, is NAGVMQNPRHLVRRRGQEARLRCSPMKGHSHVYWYRQLPEEGLKFMVYLQKENIIDESGMPKERFSAEFPKEGPSILRIQQVVRGDSAAYFCASSPPGQELNTEAFFGQGTRLTVV.

The chain joins TRBV7-8 to TRBJ2-5; TRBD2 aligns across 15 bases. Germline-derived CDR1 and CDR2 are SGHVS and FQNEAQ. After removal of 5 bases from V and 5 bases from J, the junction contained 6 bases not matched to a gene. The CDR3 spans 16 residues. The CDR3 here is CASSLHGLAGGETQYF. The CDR3 DNA reads as TGTGCCAGCAGCCTTCACGGACTAGCGGGAGGGGAGACCCAGTACTTC. The variable domain in full, completed from reference TRBV7-8 and TRBJ2-5, reads GAGVSQSPRYKVAKRGQDVALRCDPISGHVSLFWYQQALGQGPEFLTYFQNEAQLDKSGLPSDRFFAERPEGSVSTLKIQRTQQEDSAVYLCASSLHGLAGGETQYFGPGTRLLVL.

The chain has TRBV7-3 and TRBJ2-5, with TRBD1 as a possible D gene (5 bases). CDR3 length equals 14 residues. V was clipped by 3 bases and J by 0 bases, with 8 bases between them. CDR1 is SGHTA and CDR2 is FQGTGA in the germline V gene. CDR3 in amino acids: CASSFRQNQETQYF. The CDR3 region has the DNA TGTGCCAGCAGCTTTCGACAGAACCAAGAGACCCAGTACTTC.

The CDR3 DNA follows: TGTGCCAGCAGCTTGATTGGGGCTCTCCAAGAGACCCAGTACTTC. Amino acid sequence: CASSLIGALQETQYF. This sequence joins TRBV7-3 and TRBJ2-5; a weak D match, TRBD1 (5 bases). The CDR3 contains 15 residues. Trimming took 3 bases from V and 1 from J, leaving 12 bases between them. CDR1 and CDR2 from the germline V gene are SGHTA and FQGTGA. Combining the CDR3 with reference TRBV7-3 and TRBJ2-5 gives the whole variable domain GAGVSQTPSNKVTEKGKYVELRCDPISGHTALYWYRQSLGQGPEFLIYFQGTGAADDSGLPNDRFFAVRPEGSVSTLKIQRTERGDSAVYLCASSLIGALQETQYFGPGTRLLVL.

This chain joins TRBV2 and TRBJ2-5, with 10 bases fitting TRBD1. TRBJ2-7 explains the end of the DNA better; the J call may be wrong. The CDR3 totals 15 residues. Germline-derived CDR1 and CDR2 are SNHLY and FYNNEI. This CDR3 reads CARAYAGTGVYEQYF. CDR3 DNA sequence: TGTGCCAGAGCGTACGCCGGGACAGGGGTTTACGAGCAGTACTTC.

This clone was seen once. The V and J genes are TRBV28 and TRBJ2-5; D unclear. V was clipped by 4 bases and J by 5 bases, with 11 bases between them. CDR1 MDHEN and CDR2 SYDVKM come from the germline V gene. The CDR3 has 13 amino acids. This CDR3 reads CASSWASTETQYF. The CDR3 nucleotides read TGTGCCAGCAGTTGGGCTTCTACGGAGACCCAGTACTTC.

The rearrangement joins TRBV9 to TRBJ2-3, with a weak D call TRBD2 (5 bases). CDR3 length: 15 amino acids. Germline V gene lookup returns CDR1 SGDLS and CDR2 YYNGEE. Trimming cost V 4 bases and J 0 bases, with 12 bases left between them. CDR3 in DNA: TGTGCCAGCAGCCCCCGACTAACGAGCACAGATACGCAGTATTTT. It translates to CASSPRLTSTDTQYF.

This chain connects TRBV19 to TRBJ2-2; maybe TRBD1 (6 bases). This CDR3 contains 13 residues. Germline CDR1 and CDR2: LNHDA and SQIVND (reference sequence). V lost 10 bases and J 7 bases, leaving 16 bases between the germline ends. CDR3 DNA: TGTGCCACAAGACAGGATCGGAACGGGGAGCTGTTTTTT. This codes for CATRQDRNGELFF.

This clone was detected only once. The CDR3 DNA reads TGTGCCAGTTCGAGGGCCTCGGACTACGAGCAGTACTTC. Encoded protein: CASSRASDYEQYF. This chain connects TRBV19 to TRBJ2-7; perhaps TRBD2 as D (5 bases). Germline CDR1 LNHDA, CDR2 SQIVND (reference sequence). This CDR3 contains 13 residues. The V end lost 8 bases, the J end lost 3 bases, and 14 bases lay between the germline ends.

The rearrangement uses TRBV5-4 and TRBJ1-2; a weak D match, TRBD1 (5 bases). Trimming left V 1 base short and J 7 bases short, with 26 bases between. The V gene's germline CDR1 is SGHNT and CDR2 YYREEE (reference sequence). The CDR3 runs to 18 residues. The CDR3 region is CASSLMIVSGSLLFGYTF. Written as DNA, the CDR3 is TGTGCCAGCAGCTTGATGATAGTGTCAGGGTCCCTACTATTTGGCTACACCTTC.